The rows below give T cell receptor beta chains drawn from one sample of a study of CD8+ T cells in alopecia areata. Clones were sequenced by immunoSEQ multiplex PCR, and TCRdb holds only the in-frame ones, with some missing. The data hold about 180,000 clones, with approximately 53% observed a single time. The sample was CD8+ T cells sorted from blood, taken at week 24, from a patient treated with tofacitinib. The receptors originated from a human donor with alopecia areata. Both conserved end residues are part of each CDR3. Each record gives: clone size, D gene, V gene, J gene, CDR3 DNA, CDR3 protein. A D gene is named only where the DNA matches it firmly. A row's size may be missing; if present it is once, few, many or a size class.

abundance: .
d_gene: .
v_gene: TRBV29-1
j_gene: TRBJ2-7
CDR3nt: TGCAGCATCCGGGACACAAACTCCTACGAGCAGTACTTC
CDR3aa: CSIRDTNSYEQYF

abundance: .
d_gene: .
v_gene: TRBV2
j_gene: TRBJ1-6
CDR3nt: TGTGCCAGCAGTGAACCAGAAAATTCACCCCTCCACTTT
CDR3aa: CASSEPENSPLHF

abundance: few
d_gene: .
v_gene: TRBV2
j_gene: TRBJ2-3
CDR3nt: TGTGCCACGAAATCCGGCACAGATACGCAGTATTTT
CDR3aa: CATKSGTDTQYF

abundance: .
d_gene: .
v_gene: TRBV19
j_gene: TRBJ1-5
CDR3nt: TGTGCCAGTAGCCCCGACAGGCGAGAGGGTCAGCCCCAGCATTTT
CDR3aa: CASSPDRREGQPQHF

abundance: .
d_gene: TRBD2
v_gene: TRBV11-2
j_gene: TRBJ2-3
CDR3nt: TGTGCCAGCAGCCCTGCGGTGCGGGGGGGCCGGGGAGATACGCAGTATTTT
CDR3aa: CASSPAVRGGRGDTQYF

abundance: .
d_gene: .
v_gene: TRBV29-1
j_gene: TRBJ1-1
CDR3nt: TGCAGCGCAAGAGAGGCCCCCGAAGCTTTCTTT
CDR3aa: CSAREAPEAFF

abundance: .
d_gene: .
v_gene: TRBV29-1
j_gene: TRBJ1-2
CDR3nt: TGCAGCGTTGACGGGGGGCCGGGCTACACCTTC
CDR3aa: CSVDGGPGYTF

abundance: .
d_gene: .
v_gene: TRBV7-2
j_gene: TRBJ1-1
CDR3nt: TGTGCCAGCAGCTCCTCGGGAGGCTACACTGAAGCTTTCTTT
CDR3aa: CASSSSGGYTEAFF

abundance: .
d_gene: TRBD2
v_gene: TRBV10-2
j_gene: TRBJ2-1
CDR3nt: TGCGCCAGCAGTGAAGTCCTCGGGGGGAGCTCCTACAATGAGCAGTTCTTC
CDR3aa: CASSEVLGGSSYNEQFF

abundance: .
d_gene: .
v_gene: TRBV7-2
j_gene: TRBJ1-1
CDR3nt: TGTGCCAGCAGCTTAGGGGGCGCGGCTTTCTTT
CDR3aa: CASSLGGAAFF

abundance: .
d_gene: TRBD2
v_gene: TRBV6-6
j_gene: TRBJ2-7
CDR3nt: TGTGCCAGCAGTTACTCGAGCGGGGGCTCCGAGCAGTACTTC
CDR3aa: CASSYSSGGSEQYF

abundance: .
d_gene: TRBD1
v_gene: TRBV7-2
j_gene: TRBJ2-7
CDR3nt: TGTGCCAGCAGGGGACAGGCCTACGAGCAGTACTTC
CDR3aa: CASRGQAYEQYF

abundance: few
d_gene: .
v_gene: TRBV28
j_gene: TRBJ2-7
CDR3nt: TGTGCCAGCAGTCCCCTGGCTATCCGCCACGAGCAGTACTTC
CDR3aa: CASSPLAIRHEQYF

abundance: .
d_gene: TRBD1
v_gene: TRBV6-6
j_gene: TRBJ1-1
CDR3nt: TGTGCCAGCAGTTACGGGCCAGGGGGAGGCACTGAAGCTTTCTTT
CDR3aa: CASSYGPGGGTEAFF

abundance: .
d_gene: .
v_gene: TRBV4-3
j_gene: TRBJ2-7
CDR3nt: TGCGCCAGCAGCCAAGACATCGGGGGAGCCTACGAGCAGTACTTC
CDR3aa: CASSQDIGGAYEQYF

abundance: .
d_gene: .
v_gene: TRBV7-2
j_gene: TRBJ2-3
CDR3nt: TGTGCCAGCAGCTTAGGCGCGGGGCTCACAGATACGCAGTATTTT
CDR3aa: CASSLGAGLTDTQYF

abundance: once
d_gene: .
v_gene: TRBV6-6
j_gene: TRBJ1-5
CDR3nt: TGTGCCAGCACATCCCTCGACGGACACAATCAGCCCCAGCATTTT
CDR3aa: CASTSLDGHNQPQHF

abundance: few
d_gene: .
v_gene: TRBV19
j_gene: TRBJ2-1
CDR3nt: TGTGCCAGTAGTATTGGTGGGGGGCTCAATGAGCAGTTCTTC
CDR3aa: CASSIGGGLNEQFF

abundance: .
d_gene: .
v_gene: TRBV2
j_gene: TRBJ1-2
CDR3nt: TGTGCCAGCACCCAGACTGGGGGCTACACCTTC
CDR3aa: CASTQTGGYTF

abundance: once
d_gene: .
v_gene: TRBV30
j_gene: TRBJ2-1
CDR3nt: TGTGCCTGGACCGCTCGAGGTGAGCAGTTCTTC
CDR3aa: CAWTARGEQFF

abundance: .
d_gene: .
v_gene: TRBV29-1
j_gene: TRBJ1-1
CDR3nt: TGCAGCGTTGTGAATACAGGATTGAACACTGAAGCTTTCTTT
CDR3aa: CSVVNTGLNTEAFF

abundance: .
d_gene: TRBD1
v_gene: TRBV15
j_gene: TRBJ1-1
CDR3nt: TGTGCCACCAGGCCACTCGGACAGGGACCCAACACTGAAGCTTTCTTT
CDR3aa: CATRPLGQGPNTEAFF

abundance: .
d_gene: .
v_gene: TRBV5-6
j_gene: TRBJ2-1
CDR3nt: TGTGCCAGCAGCTTGGGAGGAGGTGAGCAGTTCTTC
CDR3aa: CASSLGGGEQFF

abundance: .
d_gene: .
v_gene: TRBV19
j_gene: TRBJ2-1
CDR3nt: TGTGCCAGTAGTATGAACTACAATGAGCAGTTCTTC
CDR3aa: CASSMNYNEQFF

abundance: .
d_gene: .
v_gene: TRBV2
j_gene: TRBJ2-1
CDR3nt: TGTGCCAGCAGAGACCGCCGACAGGACACGTTCTTC
CDR3aa: CASRDRRQDTFF

abundance: .
d_gene: .
v_gene: TRBV15
j_gene: TRBJ1-2
CDR3nt: TGTGCCACCAGCCGGGATGTCTATGGCTACACCTTC
CDR3aa: CATSRDVYGYTF

abundance: once
d_gene: .
v_gene: TRBV25-1
j_gene: TRBJ1-1
CDR3nt: TGTGCCAGCAGCATGACAGAGAACACTGAAGCTTTCTTT
CDR3aa: CASSMTENTEAFF

abundance: few
d_gene: .
v_gene: TRBV19
j_gene: TRBJ2-4
CDR3nt: TGTGCCAGTAGTATCGTAAATCGTGATATTCAGTACTTC
CDR3aa: CASSIVNRDIQYF

abundance: .
d_gene: .
v_gene: TRBV29-1
j_gene: TRBJ1-2
CDR3nt: TGCAGCGTTGAGGGTGGACAGTCAAGTTATGGCTACACCTTC
CDR3aa: CSVEGGQSSYGYTF

abundance: .
d_gene: .
v_gene: TRBV19
j_gene: TRBJ1-5
CDR3nt: TGTGCCAGTATGGGAGATAGCAATCAGCCCCAGCATTTT
CDR3aa: CASMGDSNQPQHF

abundance: .
d_gene: TRBD1
v_gene: TRBV10-3
j_gene: TRBJ2-3
CDR3nt: TGTGCCATCAGTGAACGAGGAACAGGGGCGAGCACAGATACGCAGTATTTT
CDR3aa: CAISERGTGASTDTQYF

abundance: .
d_gene: TRBD1
v_gene: TRBV29-1
j_gene: TRBJ2-7
CDR3nt: TGCAGCGTTCGGACAGGCTCCTACGAGCAGTACTTC
CDR3aa: CSVRTGSYEQYF

abundance: .
d_gene: TRBD1
v_gene: TRBV5-1
j_gene: TRBJ1-2
CDR3nt: TGCGCCAGCAGCACGGGACAGAACTATGGCTACACCTTC
CDR3aa: CASSTGQNYGYTF

abundance: few
d_gene: .
v_gene: TRBV9
j_gene: TRBJ1-1
CDR3nt: TGTGCCAGCAGCGTAGCCAACGGACTGAACACTGAAGCTTTCTTT
CDR3aa: CASSVANGLNTEAFF

abundance: few
d_gene: .
v_gene: TRBV13
j_gene: TRBJ1-4
CDR3nt: TGTGCCAGCAGCTCTGGGACCCTACGACGGGAAAAACTGTTTTTT
CDR3aa: CASSSGTLRREKLFF

abundance: few
d_gene: .
v_gene: TRBV29-1
j_gene: TRBJ2-5
CDR3nt: TGCAGCGTTCCCGACTTCAAACAGGGTTCCGGAGAGACCCAGTACTTC
CDR3aa: CSVPDFKQGSGETQYF